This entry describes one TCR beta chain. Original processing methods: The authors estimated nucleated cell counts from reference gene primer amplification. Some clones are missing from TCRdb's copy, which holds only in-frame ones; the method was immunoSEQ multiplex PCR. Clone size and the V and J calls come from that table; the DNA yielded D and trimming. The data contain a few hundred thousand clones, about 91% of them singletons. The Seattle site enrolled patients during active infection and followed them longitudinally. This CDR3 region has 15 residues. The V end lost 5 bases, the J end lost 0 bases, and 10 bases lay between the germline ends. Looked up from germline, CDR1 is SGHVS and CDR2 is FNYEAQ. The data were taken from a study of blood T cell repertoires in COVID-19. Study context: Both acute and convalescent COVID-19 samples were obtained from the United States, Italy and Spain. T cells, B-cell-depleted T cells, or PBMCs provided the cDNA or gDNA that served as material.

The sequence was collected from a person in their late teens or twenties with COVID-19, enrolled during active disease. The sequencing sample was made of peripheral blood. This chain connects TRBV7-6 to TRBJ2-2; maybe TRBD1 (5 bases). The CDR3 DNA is TGTGCCAGCAGCGGTCAGGGTTCGAACACCGGGGAGCTGTTTTTT. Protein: CASSGQGSNTGELFF.